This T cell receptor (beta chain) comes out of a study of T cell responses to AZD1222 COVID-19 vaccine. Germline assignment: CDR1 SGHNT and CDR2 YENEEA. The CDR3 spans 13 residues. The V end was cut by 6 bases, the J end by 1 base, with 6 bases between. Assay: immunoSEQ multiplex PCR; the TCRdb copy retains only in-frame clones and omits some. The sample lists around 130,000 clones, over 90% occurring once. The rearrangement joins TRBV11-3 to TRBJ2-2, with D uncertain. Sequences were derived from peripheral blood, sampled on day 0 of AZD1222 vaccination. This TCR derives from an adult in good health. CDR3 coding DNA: TGTGCCAGCAGTCCTCAGAACACCGGGGAGCTGTTTTTT. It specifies CASSPQNTGELFF.